This record concerns one T cell receptor beta chain sequence. This record belongs to a study of Ad26.COV2.S vaccination and SARS-CoV-2 variants. CDR3 size: 12 residues. With 5 bases removed from V and 5 bases from J, the gap between germline ends came to 9 bases. Germline CDR1 and CDR2: WSHSY and SAAADI. Described treatment: 19 received Ad26.COV2.S at low or high dose, single or two shots; a few received placebo; per-sample allocation not given. Sampling happened 63 days after the first vaccine or placebo injection. Generated by immunoSEQ multiplex PCR, the TCRdb table keeps only in-frame clones and is missing some. The data show under 600,000 clones, approximately 90% seen once.

The origin of this receptor is a person aged 18-60 years who received the Ad26.COV2.S COVID-19 vaccine or a placebo. This sequence joins TRBV10-2 and TRBJ2-5; D not resolved. The starting material was peripheral blood, obtained in a trial of Ad26.COV2.S vaccine versus placebo. The CDR3 loop reads CASSPHKETQYF. CDR3 DNA: TGCGCCAGCAGTCCCCATAAGGAGACCCAGTACTTC.